Each of the 23 T cell receptor beta chains below was sequenced from the same sample in a study of T-cell reconstitution after alpha-beta-depleted transplantation in children. Preparation of the TCRbeta library used unique molecular identifiers. TCRdb redid the calling of the PCR reads with MiXCR, one entry per CDR3 protein. This sample has fewer than 550,000 distinct CDR3 sequences, with around 15% found just once. The sequencing used PBMCs, mostly from graft donor cells, collected 360 days after TCRalphabeta/CD19-depleted stem cell transplant. The receptors originated from a boy less than two years old who had a stem cell transplant for Wiskott-Aldrich syndrome, so the T cells may come from the graft donor.

This clonotype was seen more than once but under ten times. The CDR3 loop reads CAISERVGNEKLFF. CDR3 DNA sequence: TGTGCCATCAGTGAACGGGTGGGGAATGAAAAACTGTTTTTT. The chain has TRBV10-3 and TRBJ1-4; no reliable D call. Germline V lookup: CDR1 ENHRY, CDR2 SYGVKD. There are 14 residues in the CDR3. V was shortened by 3 bases and J by 5 bases, with 10 bases between the two germline ends.

A few counts support this clonotype. CDR3 in DNA: TGTGCCAGCAGCTTTGACCTGGGGCACGAAAAACTGTTTTTT. It yields the protein CASSFDLGHEKLFF. The chain combines TRBV7-8 with TRBJ1-4, with a possible D match to TRBD1 (5 bases). Trimming removed 3 bases from V and 8 bases from J, with 13 bases in between. Germline V gene data show CDR1 as SGHVS and CDR2 as FQNEAQ. This CDR3 is built from 14 residues.

This clonotype was detected a few times. The rearrangement uses TRBV15 and TRBJ2-7; 7 positions match TRBD1. The germline V gene has CDR1 LNHNV and CDR2 YYDKDF (reference sequence). V shed 1 base, J shed 6 bases, and the junction held 12 bases outside the gene matches. CDR3 length: 16 residues. CDR3 DNA: TGTGCCACCAGCAGAGTCGTAGTGAGACAGGGTTTCGAGCAGTACTTC. As protein: CATSRVVVRQGFEQYF.

This chain links TRBV14 with TRBJ2-5; 11 bases match TRBD2. Per the germline V gene, CDR1 is SGHDN and CDR2 is FVKESK. V was clipped by 1 base and J by 9 bases; unmatched bases: 7. The length of the CDR3 is 15 residues. The CDR3 DNA is TGTGCCAGCAGCCAAGGACTAGCGGGATCTTGGGCCCAGTACTTC. This encodes CASSQGLAGSWAQYF. The whole variable domain, remainder taken from reference TRBV14 and TRBJ2-5, is EAGVTQFPSHSVIEKGQTVTLRCDPISGHDNLYWYRRVMGKEIKFLLHFVKESKQDESGMPNNRFLAERTGGTYSTLKVQPAELEDSGVYFCASSQGLAGSWAQYFGPGTRLLVL.

The chain links TRBV2 to TRBJ2-7; perhaps TRBD2 as D (6 bases). Germline V CDR1 and CDR2: SNHLY, FYNNEI. The CDR3 sequence is 15 residues long. V was cut by 6 bases and J by 5 bases, with 20 bases left in between. CDR3 sequence reads: CASRSRQRTMNEQYF. DNA for the CDR3: TGTGCCAGCAGGTCCCGACAGAGGACTATGAACGAGCAGTACTTC. Using reference TRBV2 and TRBJ2-7 for the parts outside the CDR3, the full variable domain is EPEVTQTPSHQVTQMGQEVILRCVPISNHLYFYWYRQILGQKVEFLVSFYNNEISEKSEIFDDQFSVERPDGSNFTLKIRSTKLEDSAMYFCASRSRQRTMNEQYFGPGTRLTVT.

The rearrangement joins TRBV7-6 to TRBJ2-3; 9 positions match TRBD2. The V gene end was trimmed by 8 bases and the J gene end by 2 bases; junction bases not matched to a gene: 11. Germline V lookup: CDR1 SGHVS, CDR2 FNYEAQ. The CDR3 consists of 16 residues. The CDR3 DNA reads TGTGCCAGCCGGCGGGGGGGCCGTGGGGTCACAGATACGCAGTATTTT. Residues: CASRRGGRGVTDTQYF.

V and J are TRBV12-3 or TRBV12-4 and TRBJ2-3; perhaps TRBD1 as D (6 bases). The V and J ends lost 5 bases and 8 bases respectively, with 23 bases between them. There are 16 residues in the CDR3. Here the CDR3 reads CASSQTGRLVGGTQYF. The CDR3 DNA reads as TGTGCCAGCAGTCAGACAGGCCGACTCGTTGGGGGTACGCAGTATTTT.

This sequence joins TRBV24-1 and TRBJ2-1; 12 nucleotides agree with TRBD2. Trimming took 4 bases from V and 5 from J; bases not matched to a gene: 2. Germline-derived CDR1 and CDR2 are KGHDR and SFDVKD. The CDR3 consists of 15 residues. CDR3 DNA sequence: TGTGCCACCAGTGACCGACTAGCGGGAGACAATGAGCAGTTCTTC. Its translation: CATSDRLAGDNEQFF.

The chain carries TRBV12-3 or TRBV12-4 and TRBJ1-3; a weak D match, TRBD1 (6 bases). V lost 4 bases and J lost 0, with 10 bases in between. This CDR3 has 15 residues. The CDR3 nucleotides read TGTGCCAGCAGTTCCAGGGGTTCCTCTGGAAACACCATATATTTT. It specifies CASSSRGSSGNTIYF.

The V gene is TRBV7-9, the J gene TRBJ2-5, with 9 nucleotides matching TRBD1. The trim removed 1 base at V and 1 base at J, leaving 7 bases unmatched. CDR3 length: 17 amino acids. Germline-derived CDR1 and CDR2 are SEHNR and FQNEAQ (reference sequence). The CDR3 is CASSLVLAGQGQETQYF. In DNA, the CDR3 is TGTGCCAGCAGCTTAGTCCTCGCGGGACAGGGCCAAGAGACCCAGTACTTC. The full variable domain, in which reference TRBV7-9 and TRBJ2-5 provide the parts outside the CDR3, is DTGVSQNPRHKITKRGQNVTFRCDPISEHNRLYWYRQTLGQGPEFLTYFQNEAQLEKSRLLSDRFSAERPKGSFSTLEIQRTEQGDSAMYLCASSLVLAGQGQETQYFGPGTRLLVL.

The V call is TRBV19, the J call TRBJ2-7, with TRBD1 as a possible D gene (5 bases). Germline assignment: CDR1 LNHDA and CDR2 SQIVND (reference sequence). The CDR3 is 13 amino acids. Trimming pared 3 bases from V and 2 bases from J, leaving 8 bases between. CDR3 in amino acids: CASSIQGPYEQYF. Written as DNA, the CDR3 is TGTGCCAGTAGTATCCAGGGTCCCTACGAGCAGTACTTC. Combining the CDR3 with reference TRBV19 and TRBJ2-7 gives the whole variable domain DGGITQSPKYLFRKEGQNVTLSCEQNLNHDAMYWYRQDPGQGLRLIYYSQIVNDFQKGDIAEGYSVSREKKESFPLTVTSAQKNPTAFYLCASSIQGPYEQYFGPGTRLTVT.

A few counts support this clonotype. The chain is built from TRBV6-5 and TRBJ2-1, with D perhaps matching TRBD2 (5 bases). From germline, CDR1 is MNHEY and CDR2 SVGAGI. The V gene lost 0 bases and the J gene lost 3 bases, with 9 bases spanning the gap. The CDR3 spans 15 residues. The CDR3 DNA reads as TGTGCCAGCAGTTACTCGAACCGGGACTACAATGAGCAGTTCTTC. Translating gives CASSYSNRDYNEQFF.

This clonotype has just a few counts. V and J are TRBV7-9 and TRBJ2-1; 15 bases agree with TRBD2. V trimming: 6 bases; J trimming: 7 bases; junction bases outside the gene matches: 10. The CDR3 length is 17 residues. Germline values: CDR1 SEHNR, CDR2 FQNEAQ (reference sequence). The CDR3 is CASRRTSGGALVNEQFF. The CDR3 DNA follows: TGTGCCAGCAGGCGGACTAGCGGGGGGGCTCTCGTGAATGAGCAGTTCTTC.

The V call is TRBV25-1, the J call TRBJ2-3; TRBD2 matches 11 bases. The CDR3 is 16 amino acids. The germline V gene has CDR1 MGHDK and CDR2 SYGVNS. V was pared by 4 bases and J by 2 bases, with 5 bases of the junction left unmatched. This CDR3 is CASSALAGGYTDTQYF. CDR3 nucleotides: TGTGCCAGCAGTGCTCTAGCGGGGGGATACACAGATACGCAGTATTTT. Complete variable domain (other parts from reference TRBV25-1 and TRBJ2-3): EADIYQTPRYLVIGTGKKITLECSQTMGHDKMYWYQQDPGMELHLIHYSYGVNSTEKGDLSSESTVSRIRTEHFPLTLESARPSHTSQYLCASSALAGGYTDTQYFGPGTRLTVL.

This clonotype was detected a few times. This rearrangement joins TRBV4-1 to TRBJ1-2; the D gene is possibly TRBD1 (5 bases). The CDR3 length is 15 residues. CDR1 and CDR2 (germline): MGHRA, YSYEKL. V was shortened by 1 base and J by 5 bases, with 14 bases between the two germline ends. The CDR3 DNA follows: TGCGCCAGCAGCCAAGGACAGACATACAAGTATGGCTACACCTTC. Its translation is CASSQGQTYKYGYTF.

This clonotype has a handful of counts. The chain employs TRBV30 and TRBJ2-2, with TRBD2 matching 10 bases. V shed 5 bases and J 1 base; nucleotides not matched to a gene: 7. The CDR3 is 16 amino acids. In germline, CDR1 is GTSNPN, CDR2 SVGIG (reference sequence). CDR3 DNA: TGTGCCTGGGATTTAATAGCGGGAGGGAACACCGGGGAGCTGTTTTTT. It codes for CAWDLIAGGNTGELFF.

The table lists this clonotype with many counts. The CDR3 sequence is CASSYDRASNEQFF. CDR3 bases: TGTGCCAGCAGCTATGACAGGGCCAGCAATGAGCAGTTCTTC. This rearrangement joins TRBV6-2 or TRBV6-3 to TRBJ2-1, with 7 bases aligning to TRBD1. The CDR3 covers 14 residues. The ends lost 6 bases at V and 6 bases at J; junction bases unmatched: 8. Germline CDR1 reads MNHEY; CDR2 reads SVGEGT.

This clonotype was detected only a few times. V gene TRBV13 combines with J gene TRBJ2-7; 7 bases align to TRBD2. After removal of 3 bases from V and 7 bases from J, the junction contained 3 bases not matched to a gene. Per the germline V gene, CDR1 is PRHDT and CDR2 is FYEKMQ (reference sequence). This CDR3 is built from 12 residues. CDR3 nucleotide sequence: TGTGCCAGCAGCTTTTTGCGGGGGGAGCAGTACTTC. This codes for CASSFLRGEQYF.

This clonotype has more than one count but fewer than ten. The chain is built from TRBV18 and TRBJ1-2; D is unclear. The germline V gene has CDR1 KGHSH and CDR2 LQKENI. V lost 1 base and J 3 bases, leaving 12 bases between the germline ends. The CDR3 is 15 amino acids. CDR3 nucleotide sequence: TGTGCCAGCTCACCACTCACAGACGGCTACTATGGCTACACCTTC. It codes for CASSPLTDGYYGYTF.

This clonotype was observed many times. This chain uses TRBV7-9 with TRBJ2-7, with 9 bases aligning to TRBD1. The CDR3 extends over 15 amino acids. With 6 bases clipped from V and 3 bases from J, the junction kept 9 bases outside the gene matches. Per germline, CDR1 SEHNR and CDR2 FQNEAQ (reference sequence). The CDR3 bases are TGTGCCAGCAGTTTACTTGGGACAGGGAGCTACGAGCAGTACTTC. This gives the protein CASSLLGTGSYEQYF.

This clonotype showed up just a few times. The chain is built from TRBV4-3 and TRBJ2-7, with 12 bases identical to TRBD2. Germline V gene sequence: CDR1 LGHNA, CDR2 YSLEER. V gave up 2 bases and J gave up 2 bases; unmatched junction bases: 1. The CDR3 has 15 residues. The CDR3, as DNA: TGCGCCAGCAGCCAACTAGCGGGGGGGGCCTACGAGCAGTACTTC. Encoded protein: CASSQLAGGAYEQYF.

This clonotype appeared a few times. The J gene is TRBJ2-3, the V gene TRBV20-1; D call uncertain. Trimming removed 3 bases from V and 5 bases from J, with 6 bases in between. Germline V gene lookup returns CDR1 DFQATT and CDR2 SNEGSKA (reference sequence). The CDR3 sequence is 11 residues long. The CDR3 here is CSASELDTQYF. CDR3 DNA sequence: TGCAGTGCTAGTGAGTTAGATACGCAGTATTTT.

The sample holds a few counts of this clonotype. V and J are TRBV29-1 and TRBJ1-2, with a possible D match to TRBD1 (5 bases). The CDR3 is 14 residues long. V dropped 5 bases and J dropped 1 base, with 14 bases sitting between them. Germline CDR1 and CDR2: SQVTM and ANQGSEA. The CDR3 sequence: CSVSGGTYNYGYTF. For the CDR3, the DNA is TGCAGCGTTTCCGGGGGAACCTATAACTATGGCTACACCTTC.